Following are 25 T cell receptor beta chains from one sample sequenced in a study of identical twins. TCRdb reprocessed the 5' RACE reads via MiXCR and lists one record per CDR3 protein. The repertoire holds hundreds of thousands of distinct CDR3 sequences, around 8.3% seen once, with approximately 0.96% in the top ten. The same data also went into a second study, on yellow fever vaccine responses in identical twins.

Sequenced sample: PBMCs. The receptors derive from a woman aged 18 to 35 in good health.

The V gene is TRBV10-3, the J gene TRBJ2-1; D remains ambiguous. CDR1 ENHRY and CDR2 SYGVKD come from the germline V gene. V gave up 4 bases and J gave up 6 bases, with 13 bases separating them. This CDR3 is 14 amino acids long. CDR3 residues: CAISGTERGNEQFF. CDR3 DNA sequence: TGTGCCATCAGTGGGACGGAGCGTGGCAATGAGCAGTTCTTC.

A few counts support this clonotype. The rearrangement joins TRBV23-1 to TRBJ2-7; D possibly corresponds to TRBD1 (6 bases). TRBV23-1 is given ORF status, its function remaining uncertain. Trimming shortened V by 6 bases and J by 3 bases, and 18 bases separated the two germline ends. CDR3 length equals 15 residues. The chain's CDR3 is CASRTTGTPIYEQYF. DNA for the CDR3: TGCGCCAGCAGGACTACCGGGACACCGATCTACGAGCAGTACTTC.

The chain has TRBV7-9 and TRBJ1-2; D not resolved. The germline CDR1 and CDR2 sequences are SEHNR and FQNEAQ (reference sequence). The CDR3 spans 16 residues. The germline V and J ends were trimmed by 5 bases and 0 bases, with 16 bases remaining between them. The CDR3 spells CASSPVAGGSNYGYTF. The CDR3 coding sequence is TGTGCCAGCAGCCCGGTCGCGGGTGGGTCTAACTATGGCTACACCTTC.

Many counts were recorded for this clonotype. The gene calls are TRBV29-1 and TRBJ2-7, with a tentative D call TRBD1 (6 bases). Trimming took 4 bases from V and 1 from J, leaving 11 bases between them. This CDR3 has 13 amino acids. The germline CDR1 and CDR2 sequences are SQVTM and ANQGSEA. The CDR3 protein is CSVGQGMSYEQYF. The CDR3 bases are TGCAGCGTTGGGCAGGGGATGTCCTACGAGCAGTACTTC.

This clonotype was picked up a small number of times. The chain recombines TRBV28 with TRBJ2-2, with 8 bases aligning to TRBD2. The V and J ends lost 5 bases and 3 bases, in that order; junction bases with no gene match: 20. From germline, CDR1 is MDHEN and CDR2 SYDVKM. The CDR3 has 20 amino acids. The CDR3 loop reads CASSILAAGGSKSHTGELFF. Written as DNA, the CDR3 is TGTGCCAGCAGTATCCTTGCTGCGGGAGGATCAAAAAGCCACACCGGGGAGCTGTTTTTT. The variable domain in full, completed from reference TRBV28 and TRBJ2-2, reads DVKVTQSSRYLVKRTGEKVFLECVQDMDHENMFWYRQDPGLGLRLIYFSYDVKMKEKGDIPEGYSVSREKKERFSLILESASTNQTSMYLCASSILAAGGSKSHTGELFFGEGSRLTVL.

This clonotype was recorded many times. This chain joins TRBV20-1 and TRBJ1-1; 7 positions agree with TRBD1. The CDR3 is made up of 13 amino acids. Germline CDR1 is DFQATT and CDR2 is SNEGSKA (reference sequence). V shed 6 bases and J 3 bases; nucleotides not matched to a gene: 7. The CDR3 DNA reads TGCAGTGCGCGGGACAGAGACTACACTGAAGCTTTCTTT. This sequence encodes CSARDRDYTEAFF.

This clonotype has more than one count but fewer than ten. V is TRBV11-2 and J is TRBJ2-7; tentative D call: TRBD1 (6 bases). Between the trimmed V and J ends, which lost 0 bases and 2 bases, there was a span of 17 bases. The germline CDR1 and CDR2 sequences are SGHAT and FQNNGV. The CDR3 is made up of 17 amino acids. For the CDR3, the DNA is TGTGCCAGCAGCTTAGATTGGGCAAGGGACACCCCCTACGAGCAGTACTTC. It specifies CASSLDWARDTPYEQYF.

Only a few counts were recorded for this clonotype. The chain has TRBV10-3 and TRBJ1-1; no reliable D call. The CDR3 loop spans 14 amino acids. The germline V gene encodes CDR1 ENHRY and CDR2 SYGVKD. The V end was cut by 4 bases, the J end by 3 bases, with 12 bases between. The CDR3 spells CAISAKVKDTEAFF. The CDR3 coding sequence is TGTGCCATCAGTGCTAAGGTTAAAGACACTGAAGCTTTCTTT.

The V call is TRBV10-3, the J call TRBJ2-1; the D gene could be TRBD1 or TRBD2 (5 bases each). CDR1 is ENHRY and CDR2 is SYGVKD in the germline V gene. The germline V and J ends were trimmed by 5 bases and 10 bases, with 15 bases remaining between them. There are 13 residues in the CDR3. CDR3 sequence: CAISSSTTGEQFF. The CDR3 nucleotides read TGTGCCATCAGTTCATCGACTACAGGCGAGCAGTTCTTC.

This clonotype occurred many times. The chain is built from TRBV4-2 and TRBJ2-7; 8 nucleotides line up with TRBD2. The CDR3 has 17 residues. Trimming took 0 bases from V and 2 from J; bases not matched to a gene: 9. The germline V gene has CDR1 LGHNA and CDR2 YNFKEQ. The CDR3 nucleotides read TGTGCCAGCAGCCAAGAGGGAACTAGCGGACCTACCTACGAGCAGTACTTC. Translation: CASSQEGTSGPTYEQYF.

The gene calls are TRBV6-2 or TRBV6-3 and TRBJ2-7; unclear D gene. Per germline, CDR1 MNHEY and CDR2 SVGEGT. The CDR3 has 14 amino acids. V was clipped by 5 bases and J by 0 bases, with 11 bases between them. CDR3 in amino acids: CASSRHLSSYEQYF. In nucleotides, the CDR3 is TGTGCCAGCAGTCGCCACCTGAGCTCCTACGAGCAGTACTTC.

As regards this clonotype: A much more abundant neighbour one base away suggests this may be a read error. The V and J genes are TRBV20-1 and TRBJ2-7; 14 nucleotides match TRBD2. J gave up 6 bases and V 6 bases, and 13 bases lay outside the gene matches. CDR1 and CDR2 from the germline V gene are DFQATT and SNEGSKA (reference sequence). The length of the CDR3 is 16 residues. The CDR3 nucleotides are TGCAGTGCCGGGACTAGCGGGGGAGGGGGCCTGGGCGAGCAGTACTTC. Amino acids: CSAGTSGGGGLGEQYF.

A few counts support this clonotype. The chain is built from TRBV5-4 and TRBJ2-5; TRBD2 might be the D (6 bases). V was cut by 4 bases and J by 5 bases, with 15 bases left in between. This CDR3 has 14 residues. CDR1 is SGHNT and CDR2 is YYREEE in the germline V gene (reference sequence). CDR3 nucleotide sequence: TGTGCCAGCAGCAATAGCGGCCTGGGTGAGACCCAGTACTTC. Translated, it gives CASSNSGLGETQYF.

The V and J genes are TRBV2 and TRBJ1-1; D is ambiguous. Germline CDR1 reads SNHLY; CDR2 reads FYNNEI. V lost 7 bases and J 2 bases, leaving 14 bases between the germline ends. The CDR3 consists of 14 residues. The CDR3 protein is CASNLMSSNTEAFF. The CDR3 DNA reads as TGTGCCAGCAATCTAATGTCTTCCAACACTGAAGCTTTCTTT.

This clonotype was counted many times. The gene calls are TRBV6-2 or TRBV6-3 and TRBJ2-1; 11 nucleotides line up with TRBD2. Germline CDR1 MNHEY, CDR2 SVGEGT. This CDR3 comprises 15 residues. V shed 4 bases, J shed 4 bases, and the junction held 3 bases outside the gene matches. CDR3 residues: CASSLSSGGYNEQFF. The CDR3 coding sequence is TGTGCCAGCAGTTTGTCTAGCGGGGGGTACAATGAGCAGTTCTTC.

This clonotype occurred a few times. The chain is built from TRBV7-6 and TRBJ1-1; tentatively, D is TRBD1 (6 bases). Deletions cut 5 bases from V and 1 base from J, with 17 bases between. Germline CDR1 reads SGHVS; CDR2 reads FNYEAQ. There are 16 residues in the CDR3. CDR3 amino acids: CASSPNFRGRNTEAFF. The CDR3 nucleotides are TGTGCCAGCAGCCCTAATTTCAGGGGCCGGAACACTGAAGCTTTCTTT.

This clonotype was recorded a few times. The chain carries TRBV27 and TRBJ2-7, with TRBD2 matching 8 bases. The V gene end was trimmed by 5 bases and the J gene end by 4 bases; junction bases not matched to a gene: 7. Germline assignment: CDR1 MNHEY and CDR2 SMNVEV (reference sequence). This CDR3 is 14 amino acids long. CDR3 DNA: TGTGCCAGCAGTAGGGAAGCGGGGGCTTACGAGCAGTACTTC. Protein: CASSREAGAYEQYF.

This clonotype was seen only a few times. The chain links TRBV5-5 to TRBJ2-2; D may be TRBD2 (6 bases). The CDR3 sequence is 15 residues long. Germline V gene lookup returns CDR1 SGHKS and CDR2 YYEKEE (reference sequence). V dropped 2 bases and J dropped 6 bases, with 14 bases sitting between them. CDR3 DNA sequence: TGTGCCAGCAGCTTTCAGGCGAGGAGGGCCGGGGAGCTGTTTTTT. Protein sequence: CASSFQARRAGELFF.

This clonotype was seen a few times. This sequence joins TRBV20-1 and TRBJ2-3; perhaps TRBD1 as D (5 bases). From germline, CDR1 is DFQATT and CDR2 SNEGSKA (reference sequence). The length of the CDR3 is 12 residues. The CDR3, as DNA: TGCAGCCTCATGGGGCTTGGAGATACGCAGTATTTT. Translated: CSLMGLGDTQYF.

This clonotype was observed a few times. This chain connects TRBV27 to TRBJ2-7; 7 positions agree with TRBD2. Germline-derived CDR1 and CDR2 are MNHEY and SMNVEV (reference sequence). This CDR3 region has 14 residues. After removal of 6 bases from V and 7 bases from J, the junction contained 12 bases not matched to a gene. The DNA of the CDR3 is TGTGCCAGCAGATTCATTGCGGGAGAGGGGGAGCAGTACTTC. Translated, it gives CASRFIAGEGEQYF.

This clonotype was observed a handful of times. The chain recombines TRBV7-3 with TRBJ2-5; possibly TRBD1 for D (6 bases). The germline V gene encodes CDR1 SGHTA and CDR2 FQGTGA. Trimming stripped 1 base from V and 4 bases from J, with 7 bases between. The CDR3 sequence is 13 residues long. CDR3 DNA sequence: TGTGCCAGCAGCTTAAACAGGGTAGAGACCCAGTACTTC. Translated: CASSLNRVETQYF.

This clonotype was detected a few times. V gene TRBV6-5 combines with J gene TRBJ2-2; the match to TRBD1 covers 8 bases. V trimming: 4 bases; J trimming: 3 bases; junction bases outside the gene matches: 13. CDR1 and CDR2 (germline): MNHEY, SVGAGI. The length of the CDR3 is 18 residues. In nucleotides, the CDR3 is TGTGCCAGCAGTTTACTCGCCAAGGGACAGGAGCACACCGGGGAGCTGTTTTTT. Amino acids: CASSLLAKGQEHTGELFF.

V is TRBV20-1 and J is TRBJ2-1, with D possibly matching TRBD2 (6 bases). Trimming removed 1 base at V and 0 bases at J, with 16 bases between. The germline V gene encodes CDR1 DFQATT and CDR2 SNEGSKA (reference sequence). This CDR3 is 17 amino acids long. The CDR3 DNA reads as TGCAGTGCTAGAGTTGGCGGCGGGCGGGGCTCCTACAATGAGCAGTTCTTC. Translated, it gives CSARVGGGRGSYNEQFF.

This CDR3 is CASSRDKGRETQYF. DNA for the CDR3: TGTGCCAGCTCACGAGACAAAGGACGAGAGACCCAGTACTTC. V gene TRBV18 combines with J gene TRBJ2-5, with D unresolved. CDR3 length equals 14 residues. V lost 4 bases to trimming and J lost 4 bases, with 13 bases between them. Germline CDR1 is KGHSH and CDR2 is LQKENI.

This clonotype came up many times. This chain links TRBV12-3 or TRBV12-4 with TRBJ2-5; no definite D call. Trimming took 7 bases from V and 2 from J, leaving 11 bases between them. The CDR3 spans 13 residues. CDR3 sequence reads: CASTLGRQETQYF. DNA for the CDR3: TGTGCCAGCACCTTAGGACGTCAAGAGACCCAGTACTTC.